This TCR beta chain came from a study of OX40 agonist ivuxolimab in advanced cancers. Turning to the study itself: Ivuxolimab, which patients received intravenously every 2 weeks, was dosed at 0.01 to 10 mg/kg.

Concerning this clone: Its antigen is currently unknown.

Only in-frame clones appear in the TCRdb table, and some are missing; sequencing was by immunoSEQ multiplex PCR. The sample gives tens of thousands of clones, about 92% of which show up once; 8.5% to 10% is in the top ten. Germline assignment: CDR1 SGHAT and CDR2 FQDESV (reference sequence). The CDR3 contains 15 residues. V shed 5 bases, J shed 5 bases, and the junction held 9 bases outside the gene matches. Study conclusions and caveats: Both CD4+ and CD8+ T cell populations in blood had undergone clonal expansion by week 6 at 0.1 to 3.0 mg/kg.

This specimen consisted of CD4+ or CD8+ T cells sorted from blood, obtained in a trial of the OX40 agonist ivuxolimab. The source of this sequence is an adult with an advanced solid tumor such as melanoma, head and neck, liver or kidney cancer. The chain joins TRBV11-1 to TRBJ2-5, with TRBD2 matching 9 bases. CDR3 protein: CASSDIAGVVETQYF. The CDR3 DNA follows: TGTGCCAGCAGCGACATAGCGGGAGTTGTTGAGACCCAGTACTTC. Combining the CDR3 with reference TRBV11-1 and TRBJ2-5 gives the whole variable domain EAEVAQSPRYKITEKSQAVAFWCDPISGHATLYWYRQILGQGPELLVQFQDESVVDDSQLPKDRFSAERLKGVDSTLKIQPAELGDSAMYLCASSDIAGVVETQYFGPGTRLLVL.